Described below is a single T cell receptor (beta chain) sequence and its context. V lost 5 bases to trimming and J lost 9 bases; unmatched junction nucleotides: 6. The V gene's germline CDR1 is MNHEY and CDR2 SVGAGI. The CDR3 spans 15 residues. This specimen comes from a study of PD-L1 blockade in urothelial cancer. Across the whole study: Males with urothelial cancer arising in the bladder constituted most of the roughly 30 patients. There were a median of around 140,000 T cells in blood samples.

TCRdb's table, derived via immunoSEQ multiplex PCR, lists solely in-frame clones and lacks some. Among under 40,000 clones listed, roughly four fifths were seen once. Time point in this sample: pretreatment peripheral blood. The rearrangement links TRBV6-5 to TRBJ1-6; 11 bases align to TRBD1. The sample here was PBMCs, taken around atezolizumab (anti-PD-L1) treatment. The clonotype comes from a man in his fifties or sixties with urothelial cancer. The CDR3, as DNA: TGTGCCAGCAGTGCCCCCGGGACAGGGGGTTCACCCCTCCACTTT. It specifies CASSAPGTGGSPLHF.